This T cell receptor beta chain was retrieved from a study of PD-1 blockade in classical Hodgkin lymphoma (dated by TCRdb to about 2020). About the full investigation: Nivolumab dosing was 3 mg/kg intravenously every 2 weeks, continuing until either disease progression or unacceptable toxicity. The study used CyTOF and TCR beta sequencing to define a peripheral blood immune signature of response to PD-1 blockade in classical Hodgkin lymphoma. Broad study findings and their caveats: Baseline diversity similar to that of newly diagnosed patients was observed in trial patients achieving complete response, whereas significantly lower diversity was observed in partial responders and progressors. A significant rise by C4D1 was seen in CD4+ but not CD8+ TCR diversity (p=0.0027 vs p=0.16), with the rise being most apparent in complete responders (p=0.02). The study was restricted to a single clinical trial cohort, and the causes of repertoire differences, possibly disease activity or prior therapy, were left undefined. Baseline TCR diversity was reported to be lower in newly diagnosed patients than in healthy donors, and even lower in relapsed/refractory patients. Lower diversity was seen in patients whose nivolumab began less than 1 year after ASCT, and these patients were left out of later analyses so that immune reconstitution would not confound the results.

Comment on this clone: Its antigen specificity is not known. Base qualities are missing; no much larger clone stands one base away.

Trimming takes 3 bases from V and 1 base from J, and the germline ends sit 9 bases apart. Including cysteine and phenylalanine, the CDR3 has 15 amino acids. Only the CDR3 portion is preserved as DNA: 45 bases, with reading frame beginning at the first base. CDR1 and CDR2, looked up from the germline V gene, are SGHTA and FQGNSA. The meaning of the sample's time point label: cycle 4 day 1 (C4D1), after 6 weeks of nivolumab. Every trial patient had relapsed following autologous stem cell transplantation, and prior brentuximab vedotin exposure was what differed among cohorts A, B and C. The trial cohort was composed of about 53 patients with relapsed/refractory classical Hodgkin lymphoma, for whom complete response, partial response or progressive disease was recorded as best overall response. Single-agent nivolumab was administered to trial patients in the multi-cohort phase II CheckMate 205 trial. An independent review committee assessed best overall response by applying the 2007 International Working Group response criteria. Trial PBMCs were collected just before the start of nivolumab (C1D1) and during therapy at cycle 2 day 1 and cycle 4 day 1. Peripheral blood was collected in 8 mL Vacutainer Cell Preparation Tubes, from which PBMCs were isolated by centrifugation and then cryopreserved.

The Qiagen DNeasy kit was used to extract genomic DNA both from unsorted PBMCs and from the negatively selected CD4+ and CD8+ fractions. Using primers that anneal to V and J segments, immunoSEQ multiplex PCR amplified the TCR beta CDR3 regions. A synthetic immune receptor repertoire was used to minimize amplification bias, and any residual bias was removed computationally once sequencing was done. The authors' analysis ran thus. Custom Python scripts were used to quantify repertoire diversity as the Shannon entropy index. Unsorted, CD4+ and CD8+ repertoires were examined separately, except in combined analyses, for which CD4+ and CD8+ sequences were merged in silico. Clonal expansion was defined as at least a 2-fold frequency increase after treatment relative to C1D1, with a pseudocount of 0.5 for undetected baseline clones. Clones with 0 or 1 copy at C1D1 were defined as singleton clones, while clones with 2 or more copies were defined as non-singleton clones. Clones expanded in unsorted samples were annotated as CD4+, CD8+ or unknown by matching protein sequences in sorted samples from the same patient. Wilcoxon tests on paired samples were used to test changes in diversity from C1D1 to C4D1. Sourced from immuneACCESS, this table was stored by TCRdb with only in-frame sequences that have V and J called. A share of the clones is absent; for the studies checked, an unresolved V gene accounts for under half, and the remainder has no known explanation. Clone size and the V and J calls come from that table; the DNA yielded D and trimming. In all, the sample holds some 90,000 clones, and over 80% of those were seen once. Over 15% of the sample is taken by the ten largest.

This material consisted of peripheral blood mononuclear cells (PBMCs), taken before the fourth cycle of nivolumab. This clonotype was sampled from a human donor with classical Hodgkin lymphoma. In this chain, TRBV7-2 is recombined with TRBJ2-2; no confident D gene assignment can be made. The CDR3 protein: CASSFYAGNTGELFF. The nucleotides are TGTGCCAGCAGCTTTTACGCAGGGAACACCGGGGAGCTGTTTTTT.